Listed below are T cell receptor beta chains from one sample, sequenced in a study of PD-L1 blockade in urothelial cancer. TCRdb keeps only in-frame clones here, not all; method: immunoSEQ multiplex PCR. The table records 35,000 to 55,000 clones, roughly 86% of them present only once. The sequenced sample was PBMCs, obtained around atezolizumab (anti-PD-L1) treatment. The receptors stem from a man in his sixties or seventies with urothelial cancer. CDR3s include the opening cysteine and the closing phenylalanine or tryptophan. The D gene is left open where the match is weak. For some rows the clone size is stated as once, few or many, or as a class when expanded; others skip it.

J gene | D gene | clone size | V gene | CDR3 protein | CDR3 DNA
TRBJ2-3 | - | - | TRBV4-3 | CASSPQGGSYTDTQYF | TGCGCCAGCAGCCCCCAGGGTGGGTCCTACACAGATACGCAGTATTTT
TRBJ1-2 | - | - | TRBV28 | CASGGYTF | TGTGCCAGCGGCGGCTACACCTTC
TRBJ2-1 | - | - | TRBV11-3 | CASSLGVRQGDEQFF | TGTGCCAGCAGCTTAGGGGTTCGCCAGGGCGATGAGCAGTTCTTC
TRBJ1-2 | - | - | TRBV28 | CASSSQGPDGYTF | TGTGCCAGCAGTTCGCAGGGGCCAGATGGCTACACCTTC
TRBJ1-5 | - | - | TRBV7-2 | CASSPEAGNQPQHF | TGTGCCAGCAGCCCCGAAGCGGGCAATCAGCCCCAGCATTTT
TRBJ1-1 | - | - | TRBV28 | CASSFVYGDTEAFF | TGTGCCAGCAGTTTTGTTTACGGGGACACTGAAGCTTTCTTT
TRBJ1-2 | TRBD1 | few | TRBV7-3 | CASSPGTVTGYTF | TGTGCCAGCAGCCCCGGGACAGTCACTGGCTACACCTTC
TRBJ2-4 | - | few | TRBV11-2 | CASSRENIQYF | TGTGCCAGCAGCCGGGAAAACATTCAGTACTTC
TRBJ1-1 | - | - | TRBV5-4 | CASGFDSLNTEAFF | TGTGCCAGCGGATTCGACAGCTTGAACACTGAAGCTTTCTTT
TRBJ2-7 | TRBD1 | few | TRBV2 | CASIQQGVINEQYF | TGTGCCAGCATCCAACAGGGGGTAATCAACGAGCAGTACTTC
TRBJ1-2 | - | - | TRBV13 | CASSLGAVNYGYTF | TGTGCCAGCAGCCTCGGTGCCGTTAACTATGGCTACACCTTC
TRBJ2-5 | - | once | TRBV11-2 | CASRRGAGGQETQYF | TGTGCCAGCCGGCGGGGGGCAGGGGGCCAAGAGACCCAGTACTTC
TRBJ2-3 | - | - | TRBV11-3 | CASSLPGNPDTQYF | TGTGCCAGCAGCTTACCAGGGAACCCAGATACGCAGTATTTT
TRBJ1-5 | - | - | TRBV2 | CASREATSPSGPQHF | TGTGCCAGCAGGGAGGCGACCAGCCCCTCGGGGCCCCAGCATTTT
TRBJ1-2 | - | once | TRBV5-6 | CASSLMRSYGYTF | TGTGCCAGCAGCTTAATGAGGAGCTATGGCTACACCTTC
TRBJ2-5 | TRBD1 | - | TRBV5-4 | CASSLVGTAQETQYF | TGTGCCAGCAGCTTGGTTGGGACAGCCCAAGAGACCCAGTACTTC
TRBJ1-5 | - | few | TRBV5-5 | CASSETGRREPQHF | TGTGCCAGCAGCGAGACAGGTCGTCGGGAGCCCCAGCATTTT
TRBJ1-2 | - | - | TRBV9 | CASSVEGAGGGNYGYTF | TGTGCCAGCAGCGTAGAAGGTGCGGGGGGGGGAAACTATGGCTACACCTTC
TRBJ1-4 | - | - | TRBV4-3 | CASSGKDTPNEKLFF | TGCGCCAGCAGCGGAAAGGACACTCCAAATGAAAAACTGTTTTTT
TRBJ2-7 | TRBD2 | - | TRBV28 | CASRTPREGQYF | TGTGCCAGCAGGACACCCAGGGAGGGGCAGTACTTC
TRBJ2-1 | - | - | TRBV5-5 | CASSLVVPGLLSYNEQFF | TGTGCCAGCAGCTTGGTAGTTCCGGGACTCCTTTCCTACAATGAGCAGTTCTTC
TRBJ1-2 | - | - | TRBV5-1 | CASSQQPQGSGGYTF | TGCGCCAGCAGCCAACAACCACAGGGTTCGGGGGGCTACACCTTC
TRBJ2-5 | TRBD2 | - | TRBV5-1 | CASSQGTSGGALETQYF | TGCGCCAGCAGCCAGGGGACTAGCGGGGGGGCCCTCGAGACCCAGTACTTC
TRBJ2-3 | - | - | TRBV6-1 | CASSGRGGGHDTQYF | TGTGCCAGCAGCGGACGGGGTGGGGGACATGATACGCAGTATTTT
TRBJ1-2 | TRBD1 | once | TRBV19 | CASSPGTGDLLRYTF | TGTGCCAGTAGTCCGGGGACAGGGGACCTTTTGCGCTACACCTTC
TRBJ2-7 | - | - | TRBV7-9 | CASSLAHRGGQYF | TGTGCCAGCAGCTTAGCGCACAGGGGAGGTCAGTACTTC
TRBJ1-1 | - | - | TRBV15 | CATSTRRAMNTEAFF | TGTGCCACCAGCACCCGGCGGGCCATGAACACTGAAGCTTTCTTT
TRBJ1-1 | TRBD1 | - | TRBV6-5 | CASSLDRGNTEAFF | TGTGCCAGCAGCCTGGACAGGGGTAACACTGAAGCTTTCTTT